This TCR beta chain appears in the sequencing data of a study of PD-1 blockade in classical Hodgkin lymphoma (dated by TCRdb to about 2020). Study-wide context: Nivolumab dosing was 3 mg/kg intravenously every 2 weeks, continuing until either disease progression or unacceptable toxicity. The study used CyTOF and TCR beta sequencing to define a peripheral blood immune signature of response to PD-1 blockade in classical Hodgkin lymphoma.

Genomic DNA was extracted with the Qiagen DNeasy kit from unsorted PBMCs and from negatively selected CD4+ and CD8+ fractions. TCR beta CDR3 regions were amplified by immunoSEQ multiplex PCR using primers annealing to V and J segments. Amplification bias was minimized using a synthetic immune receptor repertoire, and residual bias was removed computationally after sequencing. For the original study's pipeline: Custom Python scripts were used to quantify repertoire diversity as the Shannon entropy index. Unsorted, CD4+ and CD8+ repertoires were examined separately, except in combined analyses, for which CD4+ and CD8+ sequences were merged in silico. Clonal expansion was defined as a frequency increase of at least 2-fold after treatment compared with C1D1, and clones undetected at baseline were assigned a pseudocount of 0.5. Singleton clones were defined as clones with 0 or 1 copy at C1D1, and non-singleton clones were defined as clones with 2 or more copies. Clones expanded in unsorted samples were labelled as CD4+, CD8+ or unknown by matching protein sequences in sorted samples from the same patient. Wilcoxon tests on paired samples were used to test changes in diversity from C1D1 to C4D1. In TCRdb, the immuneACCESS table is reduced to in-frame sequences with V and J assigned. These tables do not hold every clone; where another copy was compared, an unresolved V gene accounts for under half, and the others remain unexplained. V, J and clone size derive from that table, while D and trimming were established from the DNA sequence. Within this sample are about 97,000 clones, with more than 85% of them counted one time only. Under 7.5% of the sample belongs to the ten largest clones.

Points on this clone: What antigen it recognizes has not been identified. One base away there is no much larger clone; base qualities are not given.

The investigation overall reported the following: Only a single clinical trial cohort was studied, and what caused the repertoire differences, possibly disease activity or prior therapy, remained undefined. Lower diversity was seen in patients whose nivolumab began less than 1 year after ASCT, and these patients were left out of later analyses so that immune reconstitution would not confound the results. A significant rise by C4D1 was seen in CD4+ but not CD8+ TCR diversity (p=0.0027 vs p=0.16), with the rise being most apparent in complete responders (p=0.02). Baseline TCR diversity was reported as lower in newly diagnosed patients than in healthy donors, and lower still in relapsed/refractory patients. Among trial patients, those achieving complete response had baseline diversity similar to that of newly diagnosed patients, while diversity was significantly lower in partial responders and progressors.

CDR1 is given as ENHRY and CDR2 as SYGVKD, both from the germline V gene. Trimming removed 9 bases from V and 11 bases from J; the gene matches leave 17 bases unexplained. Counted from cysteine to phenylalanine, this CDR3 has 15 amino acids. The read is trimmed to its CDR3 DNA, 45 bases read in frame from base 1. Taken with the paper, the label for time point translates to: cycle 2 day 1 (C2D1) of nivolumab. All trial patients had relapsed after autologous stem cell transplantation, with cohorts A, B and C differing in prior brentuximab vedotin exposure. The trial cohort was composed of approximately 56 patients with relapsed/refractory classical Hodgkin lymphoma, for whom complete response, partial response or progressive disease was recorded as best overall response. Trial patients were treated with single-agent nivolumab in the multi-cohort phase II CheckMate 205 trial. An independent review committee assessed best overall response using the 2007 International Working Group response criteria. Trial PBMCs were collected just before the start of nivolumab (C1D1) and during therapy at cycle 2 day 1 and cycle 4 day 1. After peripheral blood was drawn into 8 mL Vacutainer Cell Preparation Tubes, PBMCs were isolated by centrifugation and then cryopreserved.

The sequence was collected from a human donor with classical Hodgkin lymphoma. The chain couples TRBV10-3 to TRBJ2-1, with 9 middle bases fitting TRBD2. The material sequenced was peripheral blood mononuclear cells (PBMCs), taken before the second cycle of nivolumab. This receptor has the CDR3 CAIFPGTSSPWKQFF. The nucleotide sequence is given as TGTGCCATATTTCCCGGGACTAGCTCCCCTTGGAAGCAGTTCTTC.